This T cell receptor (beta chain) derives from a study of blood T cell repertoires in COVID-19. For the study at large: COVID-19 samples, acute and convalescent, were from the United States, Italy and Spain. T cells, B-cell-depleted T cells, or PBMCs supplied cDNA or gDNA.

The CDR3 covers 14 residues. V was trimmed by 4 bases and J by 4 bases, leaving 12 bases between them. CDR1 is SGHKS, CDR2 YYEKEE, per germline (reference sequence). How the authors handled the data: Scientists estimated how many nucleated cells there were by amplifying reference gene primers. Sequencing was performed with immunoSEQ multiplex PCR; in TCRdb, only in-frame clones are kept and a portion is missing. The V and J calls and clone size are taken from that table; D and trimming were inferred from the DNA. In the table there are roughly 100,000 clones, about 90% of which are singletons. The sample consisted of peripheral blood. The rearrangement joins TRBV5-5 to TRBJ1-5; D not certain. This TCR came from a human donor with active COVID-19. The donor label of this sample is uncertain. DNA of the CDR3: TGTGCCAGCAGCCCCGGACGGGAAAATCAGCCCCAGCATTTT. Amino acid sequence: CASSPGRENQPQHF.